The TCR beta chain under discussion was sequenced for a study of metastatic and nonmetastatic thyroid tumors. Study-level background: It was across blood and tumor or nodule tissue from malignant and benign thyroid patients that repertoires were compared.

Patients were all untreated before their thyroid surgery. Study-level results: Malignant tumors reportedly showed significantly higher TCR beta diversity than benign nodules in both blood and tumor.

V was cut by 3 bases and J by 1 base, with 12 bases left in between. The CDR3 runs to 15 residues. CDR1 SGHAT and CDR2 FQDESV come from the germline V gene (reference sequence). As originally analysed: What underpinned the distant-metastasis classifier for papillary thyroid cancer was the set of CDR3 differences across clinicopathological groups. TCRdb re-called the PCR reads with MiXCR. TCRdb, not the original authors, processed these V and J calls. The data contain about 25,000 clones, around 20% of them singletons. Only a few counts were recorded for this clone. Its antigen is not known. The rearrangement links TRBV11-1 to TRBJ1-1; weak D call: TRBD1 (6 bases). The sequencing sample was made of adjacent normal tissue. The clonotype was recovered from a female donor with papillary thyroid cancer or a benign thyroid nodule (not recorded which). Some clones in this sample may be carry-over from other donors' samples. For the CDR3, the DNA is TGTGCCAGCAGCTTGGGTGACAGGCCGAACACTGAAGCTTTCTTT. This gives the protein CASSLGDRPNTEAFF.